The rows below give T cell receptor beta chains drawn from one sample of a study of shared clonotypes between healthy human individuals. Clones were read by immunoSEQ multiplex PCR, and TCRdb kept only the in-frame ones, dropping some. In the table there are millions of clones, just over 90% of which are singletons. Sequenced sample: naive CD8+ T cells from PBMCs. Receptors were obtained from a man between 18 and 29 years old in good health. Some clones in this sample may be carry-over from other donors' samples. CDR3s include the opening cysteine and the closing phenylalanine or tryptophan. Each record gives: V gene, clone size, D gene, J gene, CDR3 DNA, CDR3 protein. D genes are given only for firm matches. For some rows the clone size is stated as once, few or many, or as a class when expanded; others skip it.

V: TRBV5-5; size: NA; D: NA; J: TRBJ1-5; DNA: TGTGCCAGCAGCTCGGGAGGGGGCAATCAGCCCCAGCATTTT; CDR3: CASSSGGGNQPQHF
V: TRBV28; size: once; D: NA; J: TRBJ2-2; DNA: TGTGCCAGCAGTTTGCCCCGAGAACTCACCGGGGAGCTGTTTTTT; CDR3: CASSLPRELTGELFF
V: TRBV27; size: NA; D: NA; J: TRBJ1-5; DNA: TGTGCCAGCAGTCCCCCTAATCAGCCCCAGCATTTT; CDR3: CASSPPNQPQHF
V: TRBV7-9; size: NA; D: TRBD1; J: TRBJ1-1; DNA: TGTGCCAGCAGCCAAGACTTTACAGGGGACACTGAAGCTTTCTTT; CDR3: CASSQDFTGDTEAFF
V: TRBV6-6; size: NA; D: NA; J: TRBJ2-7; DNA: TGTGCCAGCAGGTCCCAGACCTCCTACGAGCAGTACTTC; CDR3: CASRSQTSYEQYF
V: TRBV7-9; size: NA; D: TRBD1; J: TRBJ1-1; DNA: TGTGCCAGCAGCCCTCGGACAGGGAGAATGAACACTGAAGCTTTCTTT; CDR3: CASSPRTGRMNTEAFF
V: TRBV10-2; size: NA; D: TRBD2; J: TRBJ2-1; DNA: TGCGCCAGCAGTGGACTAGCGGGAGGTTCTCGGAATGAGCAGTTCTTC; CDR3: CASSGLAGGSRNEQFF
V: TRBV19; size: NA; D: NA; J: TRBJ2-1; DNA: TGTGCCAGTAGTATAGATATAGGAGTTAATGAGCAGTTCTTC; CDR3: CASSIDIGVNEQFF
V: TRBV29-1; size: NA; D: TRBD2; J: TRBJ2-1; DNA: TGCAGCGGCGACGCGGGAGTGAGGTATGAGCAGTTCTTC; CDR3: CSGDAGVRYEQFF
V: TRBV19; size: once; D: NA; J: TRBJ2-7; DNA: TGTGCCAGTAGTGCCTCGGTAGCCGAGCAGTACTTC; CDR3: CASSASVAEQYF
V: TRBV15; size: NA; D: NA; J: TRBJ1-4; DNA: TGTGCCACCAGCAGAGGGGGCGACCCCTTTCGGGAAAAACTGTTTTTT; CDR3: CATSRGGDPFREKLFF
V: TRBV28; size: NA; D: NA; J: TRBJ2-6; DNA: TGTGCCAGCACCTTTGGGGGGCTAAGTGGGGCCAACGTCCTGACTTTC; CDR3: CASTFGGLSGANVLTF
V: TRBV7-9; size: NA; D: TRBD2; J: TRBJ2-2; DNA: TGTGCCAGCAGCTCTCCGGGACTAGCGGGAGTCCCCGGGGAGCTGTTTTTT; CDR3: CASSSPGLAGVPGELFF
V: TRBV21-1; size: NA; D: NA; J: TRBJ1-5; DNA: TGTGCCAGCAGCAAATCGCCGTCCCGGGCCAGGGGGAATCAGCCCCAGCATTTT; CDR3: CASSKSPSRARGNQPQHF
V: TRBV12-5; size: NA; D: NA; J: TRBJ2-3; DNA: TGTGCTAGTGGTATGGACAGCTTGACAGATACGCAGTATTTT; CDR3: CASGMDSLTDTQYF
V: TRBV4-3; size: NA; D: TRBD2; J: TRBJ2-3; DNA: TGCGCCAGCAGCCTTACCGGGACTAGAGTAGGAGATACGCAGTATTTT; CDR3: CASSLTGTRVGDTQYF
V: TRBV29-1; size: NA; D: TRBD2; J: TRBJ2-1; DNA: TGCAGCGTTGAAGTGCGGGAGAGGTACAATGAGCAGTTCTTC; CDR3: CSVEVRERYNEQFF
V: TRBV27; size: NA; D: NA; J: TRBJ2-7; DNA: TGTGCCAGCAGCCTGAGTGGGGGCTTGGGGGAGCAGTACTTC; CDR3: CASSLSGGLGEQYF
V: TRBV27; size: NA; D: NA; J: TRBJ2-2; DNA: TGTGCCAGCAGTTTTATCGGCCATAGGGGTAGGACCGGGGAGCTGTTTTTT; CDR3: CASSFIGHRGRTGELFF
V: TRBV19; size: NA; D: TRBD1; J: TRBJ2-3; DNA: TGTGCCAGTGGACAGGAGACCACAGATACGCAGTATTTT; CDR3: CASGQETTDTQYF
V: TRBV9; size: NA; D: TRBD1; J: TRBJ1-2; DNA: TGTGCCAGCAGCGTAGGAGGAGGGGGCGTCTATGGCTACACCTTC; CDR3: CASSVGGGGVYGYTF
V: TRBV30; size: NA; D: NA; J: TRBJ2-2; DNA: TGTGCCTGGGGTCTCACCGGGGAGCTGTTTTTT; CDR3: CAWGLTGELFF
V: TRBV18; size: few; D: TRBD1; J: TRBJ1-1; DNA: TGTGCCAGCTCTAAGGGAAAGGGGGCGCGAACTGAAGCTTTCTTT; CDR3: CASSKGKGARTEAFF
V: TRBV10-3; size: NA; D: NA; J: TRBJ1-1; DNA: TGTGCCATCAGCCAGACACTGGAGAACACTGAAGCTTTCTTT; CDR3: CAISQTLENTEAFF
V: TRBV7-8; size: NA; D: TRBD1; J: TRBJ2-7; DNA: TGTGCCAGCAGCTCCTTCGCCCGGACAGGGATCTACGAGCAGTACTTC; CDR3: CASSSFARTGIYEQYF
V: TRBV5-6; size: NA; D: TRBD2; J: TRBJ2-2; DNA: TGTGCCAGCAGCCGGGGGGTTAACACCGGGGAGCTGTTTTTT; CDR3: CASSRGVNTGELFF
V: TRBV29-1; size: NA; D: NA; J: TRBJ1-1; DNA: TGCAGCGTTGAAGACCCCCTAGCGGCTGAAGCTTTCTTT; CDR3: CSVEDPLAAEAFF
V: TRBV9; size: NA; D: NA; J: TRBJ2-2; DNA: TGTGCCAGCAGCGTAGTGCCCACCGGGGAGCTGTTTTTT; CDR3: CASSVVPTGELFF
V: TRBV2; size: NA; D: NA; J: TRBJ1-1; DNA: TGTGCCAGCAGTGAACCTCGGAACTTT; CDR3: CASSEPRNF
V: TRBV25-1; size: NA; D: TRBD1; J: TRBJ1-1; DNA: TGTGCCAGCACGGGGACAGAGCGGGGCACTGAAGCTTTCTTT; CDR3: CASTGTERGTEAFF
V: TRBV5-4; size: NA; D: TRBD2; J: TRBJ2-2; DNA: TGTGCCAGCAGCTTAAAGCGGGAGCGGAACACCGGGGAGCTGTTTTTT; CDR3: CASSLKRERNTGELFF
V: TRBV2; size: NA; D: NA; J: TRBJ2-7; DNA: TGTGCCAGCAGGGCACGGGACCGCTACGAGCAGTACTTC; CDR3: CASRARDRYEQYF
V: TRBV5-1; size: NA; D: TRBD2; J: TRBJ2-1; DNA: TGCGCCAGCAGCTTGGCTGGGCGGCTGGTCGGCGGGAGGGAAAATGAGCAGTTCTTC; CDR3: CASSLAGRLVGGRENEQFF
V: TRBV6-5; size: once; D: NA; J: TRBJ1-1; DNA: TGTGCCAGCATCTTCGGTTCCGAAGCTTTCTTT; CDR3: CASIFGSEAFF
V: TRBV27; size: NA; D: NA; J: TRBJ2-7; DNA: TGTGCCAGCAGTTCCCGGGCAGGAATCTACGAGCAGTACTTC; CDR3: CASSSRAGIYEQYF
V: TRBV6-6; size: NA; D: NA; J: TRBJ1-5; DNA: TGTGCCAGCAGTTACGTGGGTAGGGGCAATCAGCCCCAGCATTTT; CDR3: CASSYVGRGNQPQHF
V: TRBV19; size: once; D: TRBD2; J: TRBJ2-3; DNA: TGTGCCAGTAGTTCGGCCGGGACTAGCGGACCTTACACAGATACGCAGTATTTT; CDR3: CASSSAGTSGPYTDTQYF
V: TRBV15; size: NA; D: NA; J: TRBJ2-7; DNA: TGTGCCACCAGCAGAGAGGGGGATTCGAACGAGCAGTACTTC; CDR3: CATSREGDSNEQYF
V: TRBV6-1; size: NA; D: NA; J: TRBJ2-7; DNA: TGTGCCAGCAGTGAACCCTCGGGTCTAAATCCCTACGAGCAGTACTTC; CDR3: CASSEPSGLNPYEQYF
V: TRBV25-1; size: NA; D: NA; J: TRBJ2-3; DNA: TGTGCCAGCAGTGGGGGCCCAGATACGCAGTATTTT; CDR3: CASSGGPDTQYF
V: TRBV6-5; size: NA; D: TRBD1; J: TRBJ2-7; DNA: TGTGCCAGCAGTTACGGGGCAGGGGGCTACGAGCAGTACTTC; CDR3: CASSYGAGGYEQYF
V: TRBV27; size: few; D: TRBD1; J: TRBJ1-2; DNA: TGTGCCAGCAGTTTCCGGACAGGGGGCTATGGCTACACCTTC; CDR3: CASSFRTGGYGYTF
V: TRBV11-3; size: NA; D: NA; J: TRBJ1-1; DNA: TGTGCCAGCAGCTTAATCGCAGGGGCGACTGAAGCTTTCTTT; CDR3: CASSLIAGATEAFF
V: TRBV28; size: few; D: NA; J: TRBJ1-2; DNA: TGTGCCAGCAGTCAGGGGACTCTGGGAGGCTACACCTTC; CDR3: CASSQGTLGGYTF
V: TRBV15; size: NA; D: NA; J: TRBJ2-1; DNA: TGTGCCACCAGCTTTGACTCTTATGAGCAGTTCTTC; CDR3: CATSFDSYEQFF